This entry lists 27 T cell receptor beta chains sequenced from one sample in a study of blood T cell repertoires in COVID-19. Repertoires were generated with immunoSEQ multiplex PCR, while TCRdb's copy carries only in-frame clones and drops some. The sample holds fewer than 400,000 clones; more than 75% are singletons and the top ten take around 3%. The sequenced sample was peripheral blood. The receptors derive from a human donor in a cohort sampled during active COVID-19.

CDR3 nucleotide sequence: TGTGCCAGCAGGACAGGGGGCGTAAGCAATGAGCAGTTCTTC. Encoded protein: CASRTGGVSNEQFF. The rearrangement links TRBV27 to TRBJ2-1; TRBD1 matches 10 bases. Germline V gene lookup returns CDR1 MNHEY and CDR2 SMNVEV (reference sequence). The ends lost 6 bases at V and 6 bases at J; junction bases unmatched: 5. The CDR3 runs to 14 residues.

The chain carries TRBV5-1 and TRBJ2-7; tentative D call: TRBD1 (5 bases). There are 17 residues in the CDR3. Per germline, CDR1 SGHRS and CDR2 YFSETQ. Trimming left V 0 bases short and J 4 bases short, with 20 bases between. The CDR3 DNA is TGCGCCAGCAGCTTGGCGGGTGGGGCCCACTCCGGGTACGAGCAGTACTTC. Translated: CASSLAGGAHSGYEQYF.

The sample holds one count of this clone. The V gene is TRBV5-4, the J gene TRBJ2-2; D remains unclear. Looked up from germline, CDR1 is SGHNT and CDR2 is YYREEE (reference sequence). This CDR3 is 14 amino acids long. Trimming stripped 6 bases from V and 4 bases from J, with 13 bases between. DNA for the CDR3: TGTGCCAGCACCTCAGGAAGAACCACCGGGGAGCTGTTTTTT. Amino acids: CASTSGRTTGELFF.

The rearrangement links TRBV9 to TRBJ2-1; TRBD2 matches at 10 bases. The CDR3 loop spans 14 amino acids. The germline V gene has CDR1 SGDLS and CDR2 YYNGEE. V shed 3 bases and J 4 bases; nucleotides not matched to a gene: 1. The DNA for the CDR3 is TGTGCCAGCAGCGAGACTAGCGGGTACAATGAGCAGTTCTTC. It is translated as CASSETSGYNEQFF.

The chain recombines TRBV16 with TRBJ1-2, with D perhaps TRBD1 (5 bases). Germline CDR1 and CDR2: KGHSY and FQNENV. This CDR3 has 14 amino acids. The V end was cut by 3 bases, the J end by 7 bases, with 15 bases between. Here the CDR3 DNA reads TGTGCCAGCAGCCATGATCAATACAGGATTGGCTACACCTTC. Its protein product is CASSHDQYRIGYTF.

V gene TRBV6-5 combines with J gene TRBJ2-7, with D perhaps TRBD1 (6 bases). This CDR3 region has 16 residues. Trimming took off 2 bases at V and 3 bases at J, with 17 bases between the two ends. Germline values: CDR1 MNHEY, CDR2 SVGAGI. The CDR3 DNA sequence: TGTGCCAGCAGTTACCAGGTCCCGGGACACAACTACGAGCAGTACTTC. It codes for CASSYQVPGHNYEQYF.

The chain uses TRBV9 and TRBJ2-2, with a tentative D call TRBD1 (5 bases). Trimming took 5 bases from V and 6 from J, leaving 17 bases between them. CDR3 length: 15 amino acids. Germline V gene sequence: CDR1 SGDLS, CDR2 YYNGEE. The CDR3 sequence is CASSKVAGSSGELFF. The CDR3 DNA reads TGTGCCAGCAGTAAAGTGGCAGGGTCTTCCGGGGAGCTGTTTTTT.

Only a few counts were recorded for this clone. The rearrangement links TRBV7-8 to TRBJ2-3, with TRBD2 matching 14 bases. V gave up 2 bases and J gave up 4 bases; unmatched junction bases: 5. The CDR3 consists of 17 residues. The V gene's germline CDR1 is SGHVS and CDR2 FQNEAQ. CDR3 amino acids: CASSLRVGLAGADTQYF. The DNA for the CDR3 is TGTGCCAGCAGCTTACGCGTGGGACTAGCGGGGGCAGATACGCAGTATTTT.

This chain joins TRBV10-1 and TRBJ2-1; D may be TRBD2 (6 bases). This CDR3 spans 14 amino acids. Trimming cost V 3 bases and J 7 bases, with 13 bases left between them. The germline CDR1 and CDR2 sequences are WNHNN and SYGVQD (reference sequence). DNA of the CDR3: TGCGCCAGCAGTGAACCGGCAGCGGGTAATGAGCAGTTCTTC. It specifies CASSEPAAGNEQFF.

V usage is TRBV6-1 and J usage is TRBJ2-3; D remains ambiguous. V was pared by 2 bases and J by 6 bases, with 15 bases between. Germline values: CDR1 MNHNS, CDR2 SASEGT. The CDR3 length is 15 residues. This CDR3 is CASSELLTGGDTQYF. The CDR3 DNA is TGTGCCAGCAGTGAACTCCTGACGGGTGGGGATACGCAGTATTTT.

This chain links TRBV19 with TRBJ2-2; TRBD2 is a possible D gene (5 bases). Trimming took 1 base from V and 7 from J, leaving 10 bases between them. Germline CDR1 LNHDA, CDR2 SQIVND (reference sequence). CDR3 size: 14 residues. The CDR3 loop reads CASSIGGLRGELFF. The DNA of the CDR3 is TGTGCCAGTAGTATAGGCGGGCTCCGCGGGGAGCTGTTTTTT.

This clone was detected once. The V gene is TRBV19, the J gene TRBJ2-4; D possibly corresponds to TRBD2 (6 bases). V lost 6 bases to trimming and J lost 7 bases, with 19 bases between them. CDR3 length equals 15 residues. Germline V CDR1 and CDR2: LNHDA, SQIVND (reference sequence). DNA for the CDR3: TGTGCCAGTAGCCTTAGGGCGGGCGGGGAGAACATTCAGTACTTC. Translating it yields CASSLRAGGENIQYF.

The gene calls are TRBV30 and TRBJ1-3; 9 nucleotides align to TRBD1. The CDR3 sequence is 17 residues long. CDR1 and CDR2 (germline): GTSNPN, SVGIG (reference sequence). J gave up 5 bases and V 4 bases, and 15 bases lay outside the gene matches. CDR3 protein: CAWTKQGANPPRNTIYF. CDR3 coding DNA: TGTGCCTGGACCAAACAGGGGGCAAACCCACCAAGAAACACCATATATTTT.

The chain combines TRBV29-1 with TRBJ2-2; D ambiguous. Trimming removed 4 bases at V and 0 bases at J, with 6 bases between. The germline V gene encodes CDR1 SQVTM and CDR2 ANQGSEA. The CDR3 totals 13 residues. CDR3 sequence (DNA): TGCAGCGTTGGGGCAGCGAACACCGGGGAGCTGTTTTTT. It yields the protein CSVGAANTGELFF.

The chain recombines TRBV5-4 with TRBJ2-2; 9 positions agree with TRBD1. V was pared by 3 bases and J by 5 bases, with 14 bases of the junction left unmatched. The CDR3 loop spans 18 amino acids. The V gene's germline CDR1 is SGHNT and CDR2 YYREEE (reference sequence). The CDR3 spells CASSSLVGTGYSTGELFF. The CDR3 bases are TGTGCCAGCAGCTCCCTAGTAGGGACAGGGTATTCGACCGGGGAGCTGTTTTTT.

V gene TRBV19 combines with J gene TRBJ2-1, with 15 bases fitting TRBD2. The CDR3 consists of 17 residues. Looked up from germline, CDR1 is LNHDA and CDR2 is SQIVND (reference sequence). J lost 7 bases, V lost 7 bases, and 11 bases had no gene match. DNA of the CDR3: TGTGCCAGTACCTTAGGACTAGCGGGAGGGCCTGGGAATGAGCAGTTCTTC. Protein sequence: CASTLGLAGGPGNEQFF.

The chain has TRBV15 and TRBJ2-2; D possibly corresponds to TRBD1 (5 bases). The V gene's germline CDR1 is LNHNV and CDR2 YYDKDF (reference sequence). The CDR3 consists of 16 residues. V lost 3 bases, J lost 1 base, and 12 bases lay in between. CDR3 in DNA: TGTGCCACCAGCAGGGACATCGGACAGAACACCGGGGAGCTGTTTTTT. Protein product: CATSRDIGQNTGELFF.

CDR3 coding DNA: TGTGCCATACCAGGGGAAACCTACGAGCAGTACTTC. The encoded protein is CAIPGETYEQYF. The chain employs TRBV6-5 and TRBJ2-7; D might be TRBD1 (6 bases). Trimming stripped 10 bases from V and 2 bases from J, with 12 bases between. Germline loops: CDR1 MNHEY, CDR2 SVGAGI. There are 12 residues in the CDR3.

The V call is TRBV27, the J call TRBJ2-7; D is possibly TRBD1 (6 bases). The CDR3 spans 14 residues. Between the trimmed V and J ends, which lost 8 bases and 5 bases, there was a span of 19 bases. Germline V CDR1 and CDR2: MNHEY, SMNVEV (reference sequence). The DNA for the CDR3 is TGTGCCAGCGGGTCCCCCAGGGGTGTGAACGAGCAGTACTTC. Its protein is CASGSPRGVNEQYF.

This rearrangement joins TRBV29-1 to TRBJ1-6; the match to TRBD1 covers 11 bases. The CDR3 loop spans 13 amino acids. Germline assignment: CDR1 SQVTM and CDR2 ANQGSEA. With V trimmed by 6 bases and J by 7 bases, 2 bases remained unmatched. The CDR3 spells CSVRTGGNSPLHF. The CDR3 DNA reads TGCAGCGTCCGGACAGGGGGCAATTCACCCCTCCACTTT.

This chain's CDR3 is CSASGGQQYEQYF. The CDR3 coding sequence is TGCAGTGCTAGTGGGGGACAGCAATACGAGCAGTACTTC. The V call is TRBV20-1, the J call TRBJ2-7, with TRBD1 identical over 7 bases. This CDR3 spans 13 amino acids. Trimming cost V 3 bases and J 4 bases; bases outside gene matches: 6. Germline loops: CDR1 DFQATT, CDR2 SNEGSKA (reference sequence).

The CDR3, as DNA: TGTGCCAGCAGCGGACGAGCGGGGGGGCTGAATGAGCAGTTCTTC. It specifies CASSGRAGGLNEQFF. The J gene is TRBJ2-1, the V gene TRBV11-3; 10 bases are shared with TRBD2. Germline CDR1 SGHNT, CDR2 YENEEA. The CDR3 covers 15 residues. After removal of 5 bases from V and 7 bases from J, the junction contained 8 bases not matched to a gene.

The rearrangement links TRBV5-1 to TRBJ2-3; D gene unclear. Trimming left V 0 bases short and J 0 bases short, with 17 bases between. The CDR3 has 18 residues. Germline CDR1 is SGHRS and CDR2 is YFSETQ. The chain's CDR3 is CASSLARLRHASTDTQYF. In DNA form, the CDR3 reads TGCGCCAGCAGCTTGGCCAGGCTCCGCCATGCTAGCACAGATACGCAGTATTTT.

J is TRBJ2-7 and V is TRBV3-1 (or the pseudogene TRBV3-2), with TRBD2 identical over 8 bases. The CDR3 extends over 14 amino acids. Germline V CDR1 and CDR2: LGHDT, YNNKEL (reference sequence). The trim removed 1 base at V and 5 bases at J, leaving 4 bases unmatched. For the CDR3, the DNA is TGTGCCAGCAGCCAAGGTCAAGCGGGGGACGAGCAGTACTTC. Translating it yields CASSQGQAGDEQYF.

This chain joins TRBV2 and TRBJ1-2; 12 nucleotides line up with TRBD1. V trimming: 9 bases; J trimming: 6 bases; junction bases outside the gene matches: 11. Germline V gives CDR1 SNHLY, CDR2 FYNNEI. The CDR3 runs 15 residues. The CDR3 loop reads CARGIGTGGADGYTF. CDR3 in DNA: TGTGCCAGAGGAATTGGGACAGGGGGCGCGGATGGCTACACCTTC.

The chain recombines TRBV5-1 with TRBJ2-2, with 12 bases fitting TRBD1. The CDR3 totals 17 residues. Per the germline V gene, CDR1 is SGHRS and CDR2 is YFSETQ. V dropped 4 bases and J dropped 3; count of bases not matched to a gene: 7. CDR3 in amino acids: CASSTEGTGGYTGELFF. As DNA, the CDR3 is TGCGCCAGCAGCACGGAGGGGACAGGGGGCTACACCGGGGAGCTGTTTTTT.

V is TRBV9 and J is TRBJ1-6; TRBD1 is a possible D gene (6 bases). Germline values: CDR1 SGDLS, CDR2 YYNGEE. This CDR3 region has 15 residues. Trimming cost V 6 bases and J 13 bases, with 23 bases left between them. CDR3 protein: CASKRESGTPGPLHF. The CDR3, as DNA: TGTGCCAGCAAAAGGGAGTCAGGGACACCTGGGCCCCTCCACTTT.